This T cell receptor beta chain came from a study of blood T cell repertoires in COVID-19. Assay used: immunoSEQ multiplex PCR; TCRdb lists only in-frame clones, some missing. The sample records tens of thousands of clones, approximately 91% being singletons. The source is a man in his sixties with acute or convalescent COVID-19. The specimen sequenced was peripheral blood.

CDR3 sequence: CASSPTYPGTGGPNPIYEQYF. The CDR3 DNA reads TGTGCCAGCAGTCCCACTTACCCCGGGACAGGGGGCCCAAACCCCATCTACGAGCAGTACTTC. The chain has TRBV27 and TRBJ2-7; TRBD1 aligns across 12 bases. Germline V lookup: CDR1 MNHEY, CDR2 SMNVEV (reference sequence). J gave up 3 bases and V 5 bases, and 23 bases lay outside the gene matches. This CDR3 region has 21 residues.